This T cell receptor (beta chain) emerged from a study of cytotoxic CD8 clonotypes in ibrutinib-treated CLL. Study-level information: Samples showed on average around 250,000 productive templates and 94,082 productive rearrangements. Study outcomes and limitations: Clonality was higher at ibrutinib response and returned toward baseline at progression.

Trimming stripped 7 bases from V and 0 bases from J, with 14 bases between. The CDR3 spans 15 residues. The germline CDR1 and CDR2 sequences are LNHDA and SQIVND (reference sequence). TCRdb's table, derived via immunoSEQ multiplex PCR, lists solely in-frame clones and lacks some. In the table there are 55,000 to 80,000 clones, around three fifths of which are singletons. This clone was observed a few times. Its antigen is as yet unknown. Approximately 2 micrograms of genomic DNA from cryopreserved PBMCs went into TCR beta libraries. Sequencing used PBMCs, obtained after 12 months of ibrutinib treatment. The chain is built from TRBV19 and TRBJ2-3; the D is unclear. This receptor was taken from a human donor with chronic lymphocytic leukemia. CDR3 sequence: CASTRTRSSTDTQYF. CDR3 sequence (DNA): TGTGCCAGTACCCGGACGCGTTCTAGCACAGATACGCAGTATTTT. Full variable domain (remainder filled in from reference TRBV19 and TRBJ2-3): DGGITQSPKYLFRKEGQNVTLSCEQNLNHDAMYWYRQDPGQGLRLIYYSQIVNDFQKGDIAEGYSVSREKKESFPLTVTSAQKNPTAFYLCASTRTRSSTDTQYFGPGTRLTVL.